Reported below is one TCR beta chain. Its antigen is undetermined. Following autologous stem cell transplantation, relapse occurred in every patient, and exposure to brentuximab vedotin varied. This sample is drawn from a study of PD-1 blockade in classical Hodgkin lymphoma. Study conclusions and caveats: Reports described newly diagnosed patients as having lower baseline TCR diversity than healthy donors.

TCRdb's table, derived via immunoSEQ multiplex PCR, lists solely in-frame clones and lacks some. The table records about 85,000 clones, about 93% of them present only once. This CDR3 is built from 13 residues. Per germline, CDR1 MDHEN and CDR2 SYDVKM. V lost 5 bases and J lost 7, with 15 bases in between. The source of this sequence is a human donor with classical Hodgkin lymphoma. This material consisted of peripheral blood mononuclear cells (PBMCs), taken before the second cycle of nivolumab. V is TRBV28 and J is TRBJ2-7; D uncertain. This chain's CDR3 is CASSMQTHWEQYF. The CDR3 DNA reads TGTGCCAGCAGTATGCAGACCCACTGGGAGCAGTACTTC. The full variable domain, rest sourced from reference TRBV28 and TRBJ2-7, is DVKVTQSSRYLVKRTGEKVFLECVQDMDHENMFWYRQDPGLGLRLIYFSYDVKMKEKGDIPEGYSVSREKKERFSLILESASTNQTSMYLCASSMQTHWEQYFGPGTRLTVT.